The T cell receptor (beta chain) described here comes from a study of cytomegalovirus exposure and HLA in healthy donors. Study overall: An earlier analysis found under 130 million unique TCR beta sequences from approximately 170 million T cells. Study findings and constraints: Information on immune exposure was restricted to one variable (CMV serostatus).

Regarding this clone: Its antigen is not identified.

The CDR3 runs to 15 residues. The ends were cut back, 6 bases at V and 3 bases at J, with 17 bases in the middle. Germline lookup yields CDR1 SEHNR and CDR2 FQNEAQ (reference sequence). The PCR employed 60 Vbeta primers together with 13 Jbeta primers. Original processing methods: Later reanalysis found approximately 80 million unique TCR beta chains, 10 million to 14 million of them shared. Using immunoSEQ multiplex PCR, the repertoire was profiled, and TCRdb retains in-frame clones only, with some absent. The V and J calls and clone size are taken from that table; D and trimming were inferred from the DNA. This table holds some 150,000 clones, 80% to 90% found once.

This chain links TRBV7-9 with TRBJ1-1; D might be TRBD1 (5 bases). This sequence was found in a woman aged 18-29 years in good health and CMV-seropositive. Sequencing was done on a sample of PBMCs. The CDR3 DNA sequence: TGTGCCAGCAGAACTCAGGGTCTGGGTTACACTGAAGCTTTCTTT. Translated: CASRTQGLGYTEAFF.